The clone carrying this TCR beta chain has more than one count but fewer than ten. Its antigen is unknown. This sample was taken from a study of CD8 T cells in ankylosing spondylitis. Overall study results and limits: Clones tied to disease were said to be significantly enriched in matched ankylosing spondylitis synovial fluid. Disease-linked clones displayed a CD8+ phenotype and appeared relatively rarely in peripheral blood. Past studies reported some motif variants in reactive arthritis synovial fluid and blood. Blood from ankylosing spondylitis patients appeared to carry a characteristic roughly 8-variant TCR beta motif.

5'-RACE, quantitative and with molecular barcodes, yielded the TCR beta libraries. From the 5' RACE reads, TCRdb called clonotypes with MiXCR, one entry per CDR3 protein. The sample lists some 330,000 distinct CDR3 sequences; 8% were seen once. V was pared by 0 bases and J by 3 bases, with 7 bases of the junction left unmatched. The CDR3 sequence is 18 residues long. Looked up from germline, CDR1 is LGHNA and CDR2 is YSLEER. The source material was blood, either unsorted or a sorted T cell fraction (not recorded which). This clonotype originated in a male donor with ankylosing spondylitis. The chain has TRBV4-3 and TRBJ2-1; 11 nucleotides line up with TRBD2. The CDR3 sequence is CASSQDNPSGRNYNEQFF. CDR3 sequence (DNA): TGCGCCAGCAGCCAAGATAACCCTAGCGGGAGGAACTACAATGAGCAGTTCTTC.